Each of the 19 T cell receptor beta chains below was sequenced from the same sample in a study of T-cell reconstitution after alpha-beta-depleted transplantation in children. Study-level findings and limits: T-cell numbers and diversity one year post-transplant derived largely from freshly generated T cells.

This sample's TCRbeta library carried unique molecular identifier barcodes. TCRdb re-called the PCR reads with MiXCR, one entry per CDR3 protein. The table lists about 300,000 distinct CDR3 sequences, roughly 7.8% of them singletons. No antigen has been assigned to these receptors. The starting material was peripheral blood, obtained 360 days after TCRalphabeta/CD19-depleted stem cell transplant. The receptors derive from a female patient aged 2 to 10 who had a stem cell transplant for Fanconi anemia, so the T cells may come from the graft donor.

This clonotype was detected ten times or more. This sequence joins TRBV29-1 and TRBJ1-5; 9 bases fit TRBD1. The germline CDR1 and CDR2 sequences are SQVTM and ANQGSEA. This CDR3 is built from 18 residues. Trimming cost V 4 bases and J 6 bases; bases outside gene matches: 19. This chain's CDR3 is CSVVNGTGMGKWGQPQHF. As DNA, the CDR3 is TGCAGCGTTGTTAACGGGACAGGGATGGGGAAGTGGGGTCAGCCCCAGCATTTT.

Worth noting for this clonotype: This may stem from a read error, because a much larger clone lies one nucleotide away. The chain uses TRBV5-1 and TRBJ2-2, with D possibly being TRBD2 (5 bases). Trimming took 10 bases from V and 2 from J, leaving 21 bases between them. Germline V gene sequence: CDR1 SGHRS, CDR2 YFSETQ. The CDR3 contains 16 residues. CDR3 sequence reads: CAGAQVQRRNTGELFF. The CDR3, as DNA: TGCGCCGGAGCCCAGGTGCAGCGGCGAAACACCGGGGAGCTGTTTTTT.

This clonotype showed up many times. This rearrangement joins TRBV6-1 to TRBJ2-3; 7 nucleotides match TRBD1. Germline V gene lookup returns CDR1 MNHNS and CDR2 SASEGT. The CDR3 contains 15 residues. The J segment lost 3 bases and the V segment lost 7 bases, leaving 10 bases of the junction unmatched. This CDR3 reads CASTLMGTETDTQYF. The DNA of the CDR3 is TGTGCCAGCACCCTTATGGGGACAGAAACAGATACGCAGTATTTT.

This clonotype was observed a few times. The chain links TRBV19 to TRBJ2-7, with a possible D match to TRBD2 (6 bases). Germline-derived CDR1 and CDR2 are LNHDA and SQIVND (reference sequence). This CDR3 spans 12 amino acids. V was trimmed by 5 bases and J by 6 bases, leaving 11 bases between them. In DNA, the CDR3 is TGTGCCAGTAGTCCTAACGGGGGCGAGCAGTACGTC. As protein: CASSPNGGEQYV.

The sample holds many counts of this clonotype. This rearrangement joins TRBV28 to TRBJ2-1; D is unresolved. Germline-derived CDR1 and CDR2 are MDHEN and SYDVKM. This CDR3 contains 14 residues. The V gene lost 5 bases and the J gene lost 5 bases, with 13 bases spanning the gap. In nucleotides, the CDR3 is TGTGCCAGCAGTCCATACAGCGAGAACAATGAGCAGTTCTTC. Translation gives CASSPYSENNEQFF.

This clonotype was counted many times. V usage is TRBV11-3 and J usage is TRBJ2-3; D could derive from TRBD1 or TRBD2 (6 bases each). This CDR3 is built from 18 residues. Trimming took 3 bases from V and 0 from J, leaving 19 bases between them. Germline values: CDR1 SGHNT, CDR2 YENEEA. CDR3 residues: CASSLTGGLSTSTDTQYF. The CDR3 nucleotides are TGTGCCAGCAGCTTGACCGGGGGCCTGTCTACGAGCACAGATACGCAGTATTTT.

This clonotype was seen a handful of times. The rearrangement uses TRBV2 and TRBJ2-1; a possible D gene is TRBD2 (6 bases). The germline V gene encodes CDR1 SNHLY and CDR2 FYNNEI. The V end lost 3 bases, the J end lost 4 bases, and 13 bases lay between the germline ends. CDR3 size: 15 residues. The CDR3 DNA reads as TGTGCCAGCAGTGATAGGCGACTAGATTACAATGAGCAGTTCTTC. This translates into CASSDRRLDYNEQFF.

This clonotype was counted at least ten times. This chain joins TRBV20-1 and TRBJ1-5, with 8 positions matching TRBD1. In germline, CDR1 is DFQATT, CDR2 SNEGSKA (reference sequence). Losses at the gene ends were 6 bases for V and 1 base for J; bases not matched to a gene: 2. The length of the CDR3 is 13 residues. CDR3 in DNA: TGCAGTGCGCGACAGGGGAGCAATCAGCCCCAGCATTTT. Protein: CSARQGSNQPQHF.

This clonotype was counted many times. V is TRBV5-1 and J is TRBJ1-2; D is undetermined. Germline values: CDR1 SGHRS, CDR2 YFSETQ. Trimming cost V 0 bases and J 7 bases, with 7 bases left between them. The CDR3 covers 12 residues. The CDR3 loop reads CASSLGDGGYTF. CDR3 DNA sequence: TGCGCCAGCAGCTTGGGGGATGGTGGCTACACCTTC.

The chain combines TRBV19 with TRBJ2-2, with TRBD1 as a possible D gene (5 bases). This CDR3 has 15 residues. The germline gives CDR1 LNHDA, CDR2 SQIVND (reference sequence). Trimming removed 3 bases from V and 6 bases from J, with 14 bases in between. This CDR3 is CASSIYIGEAGELFF. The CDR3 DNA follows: TGTGCCAGTAGTATTTACATAGGGGAAGCCGGGGAGCTGTTTTTT. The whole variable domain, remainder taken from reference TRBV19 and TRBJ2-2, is DGGITQSPKYLFRKEGQNVTLSCEQNLNHDAMYWYRQDPGQGLRLIYYSQIVNDFQKGDIAEGYSVSREKKESFPLTVTSAQKNPTAFYLCASSIYIGEAGELFFGEGSRLTVL.

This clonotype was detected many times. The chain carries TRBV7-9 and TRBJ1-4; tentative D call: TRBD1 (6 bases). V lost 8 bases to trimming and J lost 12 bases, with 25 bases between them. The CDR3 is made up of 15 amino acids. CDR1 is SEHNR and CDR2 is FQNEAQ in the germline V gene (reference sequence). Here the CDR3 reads CASSSRGGSGGELFF. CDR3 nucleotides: TGTGCCAGCTCATCTCGTGGGGGCAGTGGGGGTGAACTGTTTTTT.

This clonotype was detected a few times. The CDR3 DNA reads TGTGCCAGCAGTTTCCTGGGTGCCGGGTCGTCTGAAGCTTTCTTT. Encoded protein: CASSFLGAGSSEAFF. J is TRBJ1-1 and V is TRBV6-6, with unresolved D. The CDR3 runs to 15 residues. Germline loops: CDR1 MNHNY, CDR2 SVGAGI (reference sequence). V was pared by 4 bases and J by 6 bases, with 18 bases between.

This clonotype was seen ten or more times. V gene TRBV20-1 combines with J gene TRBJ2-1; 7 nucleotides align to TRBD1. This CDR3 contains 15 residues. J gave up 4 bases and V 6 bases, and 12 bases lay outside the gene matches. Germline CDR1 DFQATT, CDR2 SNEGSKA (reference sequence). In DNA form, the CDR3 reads TGCAGTGCCGAAAATCCGGGACAGCAGTACAATGAGCAGTTCTTC. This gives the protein CSAENPGQQYNEQFF.

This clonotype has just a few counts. The CDR3 sequence: CASSLGGGSGANVLTF. CDR3 sequence (DNA): TGTGCCAGCAGCTTAGGAGGTGGTTCTGGGGCCAACGTCCTGACTTTC. V is TRBV7-9 and J is TRBJ2-6; D gene ambiguous. The germline V and J ends were trimmed by 1 base and 1 base, with 8 bases remaining between them. This CDR3 comprises 16 residues. Germline V gene data show CDR1 as SEHNR and CDR2 as FQNEAQ (reference sequence).

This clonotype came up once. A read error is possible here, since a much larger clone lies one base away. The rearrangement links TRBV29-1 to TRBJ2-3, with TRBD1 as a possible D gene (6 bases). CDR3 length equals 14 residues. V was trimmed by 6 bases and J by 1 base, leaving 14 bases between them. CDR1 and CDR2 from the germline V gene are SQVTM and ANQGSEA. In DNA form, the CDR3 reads TGCAGCGTCTCCGGGACACCGCGCACAGATACGCAGTATTTT. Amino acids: CSVSGTPRTDTQYF.

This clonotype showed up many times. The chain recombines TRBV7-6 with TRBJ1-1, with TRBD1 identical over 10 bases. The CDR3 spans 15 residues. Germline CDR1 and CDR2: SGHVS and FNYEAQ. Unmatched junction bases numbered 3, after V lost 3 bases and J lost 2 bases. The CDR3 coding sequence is TGTGCCAGCAGCTTGACAGGGGGCGAAAACACTGAAGCTTTCTTT. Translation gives CASSLTGGENTEAFF.

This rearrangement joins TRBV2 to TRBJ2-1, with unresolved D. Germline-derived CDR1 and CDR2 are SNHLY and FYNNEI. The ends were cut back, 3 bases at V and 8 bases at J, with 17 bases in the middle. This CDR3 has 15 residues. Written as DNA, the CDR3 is TGTGCCAGCAGTGATGAAGGGTACGGGCCTGATGAGCAGTTCTTC. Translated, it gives CASSDEGYGPDEQFF.

The CDR3 sequence is CASSVGTAYEQYF. As DNA, the CDR3 is TGTGCCAGCAGTGTCGGGACAGCCTACGAGCAGTACTTC. The genes are TRBV6-1 and TRBJ2-7; 7 nucleotides agree with TRBD1. The germline V gene has CDR1 MNHNS and CDR2 SASEGT. There are 13 residues in the CDR3. J was trimmed by 2 bases and V by 4 bases; bases with no gene match: 2.

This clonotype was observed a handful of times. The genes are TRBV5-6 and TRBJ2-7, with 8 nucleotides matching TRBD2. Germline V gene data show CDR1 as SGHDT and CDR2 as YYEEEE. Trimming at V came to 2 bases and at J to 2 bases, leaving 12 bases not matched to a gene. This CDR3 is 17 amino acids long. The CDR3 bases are TGTGCCAGCAGCTTTCGGGGCCTGTCAGCGGGGGCCTACGAGCAGTACGTC. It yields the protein CASSFRGLSAGAYEQYV.